This TCR beta chain was obtained from a study of cytomegalovirus exposure and HLA in healthy donors. The study's findings and limits: The tendency of first-cohort TCR clusters to co-occur in the 90 to 150 validation repertoires was the finding of a later analysis. Most TCR sequences were uncommon, yet certain public TCRs appeared in many donors. The study put roughly 160 TCR beta chains on its list as cytomegalovirus-associated.

The protocol was immunoSEQ multiplex PCR, while the TCRdb copy is restricted to in-frame clones and leaves out a portion. The sample records 200,000 or so clones, around 80% being singletons. In regard to this clone: The antigen is unknown.

The CDR3 spans 16 residues. CDR1 PRHDT and CDR2 FYEKMQ come from the germline V gene (reference sequence). V gave up 7 bases and J gave up 2 bases; unmatched junction bases: 12. J is TRBJ2-7 and V is TRBV13; 9 positions match TRBD2. The sequenced sample was PBMCs. This clonotype was obtained from a woman aged 25 to 39 in good health and CMV-seropositive. This CDR3 reads CASTNRGVAGAYEQYF. In DNA form, the CDR3 reads TGTGCCAGCACCAACCGAGGGGTAGCGGGAGCCTACGAGCAGTACTTC.